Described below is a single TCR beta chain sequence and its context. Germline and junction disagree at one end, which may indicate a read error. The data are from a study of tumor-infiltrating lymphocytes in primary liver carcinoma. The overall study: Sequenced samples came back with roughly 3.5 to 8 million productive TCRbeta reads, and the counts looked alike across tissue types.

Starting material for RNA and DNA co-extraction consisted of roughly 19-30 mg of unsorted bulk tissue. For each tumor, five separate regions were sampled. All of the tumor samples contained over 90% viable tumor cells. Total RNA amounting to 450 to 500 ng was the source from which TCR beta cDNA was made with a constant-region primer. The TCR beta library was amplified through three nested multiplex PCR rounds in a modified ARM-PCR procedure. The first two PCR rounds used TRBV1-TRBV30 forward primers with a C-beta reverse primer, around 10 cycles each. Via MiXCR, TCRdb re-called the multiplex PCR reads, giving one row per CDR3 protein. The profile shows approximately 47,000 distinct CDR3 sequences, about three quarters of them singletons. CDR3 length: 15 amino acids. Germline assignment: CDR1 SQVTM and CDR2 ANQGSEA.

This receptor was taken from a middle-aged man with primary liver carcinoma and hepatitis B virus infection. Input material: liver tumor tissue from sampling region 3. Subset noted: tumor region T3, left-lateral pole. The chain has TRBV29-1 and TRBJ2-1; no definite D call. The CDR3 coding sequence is TGCGGCGTGGGGTCTCCATCCAGCTCCTACAATGAGCAGTTCTTC. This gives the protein CGVGSPSSSYNEQFF.